One and the same sample provided the 2 T cell receptor beta chains below, sequenced in a study of T cell responses to AZD1222 COVID-19 vaccine. The repertoire was sequenced with immunoSEQ multiplex PCR; TCRdb's copy has only in-frame clones and lacks some. The profile shows about 110,000 clones, roughly nine tenths of them singletons. Sequenced here: peripheral blood, sampled on day 0 of AZD1222 vaccination. The receptor set was obtained from an adult in good health.

V is TRBV5-6 and J is TRBJ1-2; D is unclear. Germline V CDR1 and CDR2: SGHDT, YYEEEE. With 2 bases removed from V and 1 base from J, the gap between germline ends came to 6 bases. The CDR3 consists of 13 residues. The CDR3 sequence is CASSFPDNYGYTF. The CDR3 nucleotides are TGTGCCAGCAGCTTTCCAGATAACTATGGCTACACCTTC.

This rearrangement joins TRBV4-1 to TRBJ1-5; TRBD1 matches 7 bases. V lost 3 bases to trimming and J lost 4 bases; unmatched junction nucleotides: 12. This CDR3 comprises 17 residues. Looked up from germline, CDR1 is MGHRA and CDR2 is YSYEKL. The CDR3 DNA reads as TGCGCCAGCAGCCAGGGACCCCAGGGACAGCTTAATCAGCCCCAGCATTTT. It codes for CASSQGPQGQLNQPQHF.